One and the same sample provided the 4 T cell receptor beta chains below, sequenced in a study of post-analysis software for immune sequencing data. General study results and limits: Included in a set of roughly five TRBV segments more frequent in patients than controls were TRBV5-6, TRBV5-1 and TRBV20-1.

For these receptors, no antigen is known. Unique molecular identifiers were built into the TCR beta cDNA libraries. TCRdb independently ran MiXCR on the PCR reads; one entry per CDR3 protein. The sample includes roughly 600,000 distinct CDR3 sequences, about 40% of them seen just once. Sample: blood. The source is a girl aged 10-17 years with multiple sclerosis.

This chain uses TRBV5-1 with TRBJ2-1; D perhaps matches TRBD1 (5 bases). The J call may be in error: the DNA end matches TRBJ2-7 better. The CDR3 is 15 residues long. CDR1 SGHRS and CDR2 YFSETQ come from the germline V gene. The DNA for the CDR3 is TGCGCCAGCAGCTGGGTCCAGGGCTCCTACAATGAGCAGTACTTC. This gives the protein CASSWVQGSYNEQYF.

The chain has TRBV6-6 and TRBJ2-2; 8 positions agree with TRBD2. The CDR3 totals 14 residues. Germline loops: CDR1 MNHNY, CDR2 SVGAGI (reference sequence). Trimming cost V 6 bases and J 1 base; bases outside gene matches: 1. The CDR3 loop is CASRTSGNTGELFF. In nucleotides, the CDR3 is TGTGCCAGCAGAACTAGCGGGAACACCGGGGAGCTGTTTTTT.

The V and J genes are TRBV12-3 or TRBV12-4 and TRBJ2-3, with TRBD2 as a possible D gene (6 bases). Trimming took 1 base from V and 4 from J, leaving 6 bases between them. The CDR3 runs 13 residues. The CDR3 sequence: CASSLERADTQYF. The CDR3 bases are TGTGCCAGCAGTTTAGAGCGGGCAGATACGCAGTATTTT.

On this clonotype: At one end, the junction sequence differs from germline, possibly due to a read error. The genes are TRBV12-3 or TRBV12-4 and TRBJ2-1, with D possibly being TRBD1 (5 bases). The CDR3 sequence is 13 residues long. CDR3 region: CAGSLSGRDEQFF. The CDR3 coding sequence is TGTGCCGGCAGTTTGTCAGGGCGCGATGAGCAGTTCTTC.